A selection of T cell receptor beta chains follows, all from one sample in a study of blood T cell repertoires in COVID-19. Clones were sequenced by immunoSEQ multiplex PCR, and TCRdb holds only the in-frame ones, with some missing. The sample includes about 200,000 clones, roughly 84% of them seen just once. The material sequenced was peripheral blood. These receptors were collected from a woman older than 75 with acute or convalescent COVID-19. Each CDR3 is given with its conserved first and last residue. The D gene is left open where the match is weak. Not every row has a clone size; where given, it reads once, few, many or a size class.

d_gene: .
abundance: .
v_gene: TRBV4-2
j_gene: TRBJ2-3
CDR3nt: TGTGCCAGCAGCCAAAAGCGGATTCAGACAGATACGCAGTATTTT
CDR3aa: CASSQKRIQTDTQYF

d_gene: TRBD2
abundance: .
v_gene: TRBV3-1/TRBV3-2
j_gene: TRBJ2-5
CDR3nt: TGTGCCAGCAGCCAGGAAAGGGGGGCCATACTAGCGGGAGTAGAAGAGACCCAGTACTTC
CDR3aa: CASSQERGAILAGVEETQYF

d_gene: TRBD1
abundance: once
v_gene: TRBV4-2
j_gene: TRBJ2-1
CDR3nt: TGTGCCAGCAGCCAAGCGGGACAGGTGATTTATGAGCAGTTCTTC
CDR3aa: CASSQAGQVIYEQFF

d_gene: TRBD1
abundance: .
v_gene: TRBV19
j_gene: TRBJ1-2
CDR3nt: TGTGCCAGTAGTATTTCGACAACAGGGGTTAACTATGGCTACACCTTC
CDR3aa: CASSISTTGVNYGYTF

d_gene: TRBD1
abundance: once
v_gene: TRBV5-4
j_gene: TRBJ1-2
CDR3nt: TGTGCCAGCAGCCCTGACAGGGAAGGGGCCTACACCTTC
CDR3aa: CASSPDREGAYTF

d_gene: TRBD1
abundance: .
v_gene: TRBV18
j_gene: TRBJ1-1
CDR3nt: TGTGCCAGCTCAATACTTACTACCGGGACAGTGAACACTGAAGCTTTCTTT
CDR3aa: CASSILTTGTVNTEAFF

d_gene: .
abundance: .
v_gene: TRBV18
j_gene: TRBJ1-1
CDR3nt: TGTGCCAGCTCTCAAATTACAGGTAACACTGAAGCTTTCTTT
CDR3aa: CASSQITGNTEAFF

d_gene: TRBD1
abundance: .
v_gene: TRBV6-2/TRBV6-3
j_gene: TRBJ1-4
CDR3nt: TGTGCCAGCAGTCCACTGACAGGGGCCGGAGCTAATGAAAAACTGTTTTTT
CDR3aa: CASSPLTGAGANEKLFF

d_gene: .
abundance: .
v_gene: TRBV5-1
j_gene: TRBJ2-5
CDR3nt: TGCGCCAGCAGCTTGGACCCGGGAGATGGAACCCAGTACTTC
CDR3aa: CASSLDPGDGTQYF

d_gene: .
abundance: .
v_gene: TRBV20-1
j_gene: TRBJ2-7
CDR3nt: TGCAGTGCCGTGACAGCGAACGAGCAGTACTTC
CDR3aa: CSAVTANEQYF

d_gene: TRBD2
abundance: .
v_gene: TRBV28
j_gene: TRBJ2-1
CDR3nt: TGTGCCAGCAGTTTACGTCTAGCGGGATTCCCTGAGCAGTTCTTC
CDR3aa: CASSLRLAGFPEQFF

d_gene: .
abundance: .
v_gene: TRBV19
j_gene: TRBJ1-1
CDR3nt: TGTGCCAGTAGTACCCGGGACATTGCAACTTTCTTT
CDR3aa: CASSTRDIATFF

d_gene: .
abundance: .
v_gene: TRBV9
j_gene: TRBJ2-7
CDR3nt: TGTGCCAGCAGCGTAGAAGTGGGAGGCCCCTCCTACGAGCAGTACTTC
CDR3aa: CASSVEVGGPSYEQYF

d_gene: TRBD1
abundance: .
v_gene: TRBV19
j_gene: TRBJ2-7
CDR3nt: TGTGCCAGTAGTACGCCTATGCCGACAGGGGGATACCACGAGCAGTACTTC
CDR3aa: CASSTPMPTGGYHEQYF

d_gene: .
abundance: .
v_gene: TRBV12-3/TRBV12-4
j_gene: TRBJ1-1
CDR3nt: TGTGCCAGCAGTTTCGGGTCGGGCACTGAAGCTTTCTTT
CDR3aa: CASSFGSGTEAFF

d_gene: TRBD2
abundance: .
v_gene: TRBV6-2/TRBV6-3
j_gene: TRBJ2-7
CDR3nt: TGTGCCAGCAGTTACGGCGCGGGACTAGCCCCCTACGAGCAGTACTTC
CDR3aa: CASSYGAGLAPYEQYF

d_gene: TRBD1
abundance: .
v_gene: TRBV10-3
j_gene: TRBJ1-3
CDR3nt: TGTGCCATCAGTGAGCCGGGACAGCCGAATGGGTCTGGAAACACCATATATTTT
CDR3aa: CAISEPGQPNGSGNTIYF

d_gene: TRBD2
abundance: .
v_gene: TRBV18
j_gene: TRBJ2-1
CDR3nt: TGTGCCAGCTCTCTAGGACTAGCGGGAAGGGCGGACCAGTTCTTC
CDR3aa: CASSLGLAGRADQFF

d_gene: .
abundance: .
v_gene: TRBV29-1
j_gene: TRBJ1-1
CDR3nt: TGCAGCGTTGAATTACAGGTTCAAGCTGAAGCTTTCTTT
CDR3aa: CSVELQVQAEAFF

d_gene: TRBD1
abundance: .
v_gene: TRBV19
j_gene: TRBJ2-7
CDR3nt: TGTGCCAGTAGTATGACGAGGACAGGTCCCTACGAGCAGTACTTC
CDR3aa: CASSMTRTGPYEQYF

d_gene: .
abundance: .
v_gene: TRBV7-2
j_gene: TRBJ1-1
CDR3nt: TGTGCCAGCAGCCCCTTCGAGGAGGCTTTCTTT
CDR3aa: CASSPFEEAFF

d_gene: .
abundance: .
v_gene: TRBV6-1
j_gene: TRBJ1-1
CDR3nt: TGTGCCAGCAGTGAAGCGGGGAGAACTGAAGCTTTCTTT
CDR3aa: CASSEAGRTEAFF

d_gene: TRBD1
abundance: .
v_gene: TRBV7-9
j_gene: TRBJ2-7
CDR3nt: TGTGCCAGCAGCGCGGACAGGGGGCAAGGAGAGCAGTACTTC
CDR3aa: CASSADRGQGEQYF

d_gene: TRBD1
abundance: .
v_gene: TRBV5-1
j_gene: TRBJ1-1
CDR3nt: TGCGCCAGCCACCCAGGACAGGGCTATTGGAACACTGAAGCTTTCTTT
CDR3aa: CASHPGQGYWNTEAFF

d_gene: TRBD2
abundance: .
v_gene: TRBV6-4
j_gene: TRBJ2-1
CDR3nt: TGTGCCAGCAGTGAACTTAGCGGGAGTTACAATGAGCAGTTCTTC
CDR3aa: CASSELSGSYNEQFF

d_gene: .
abundance: .
v_gene: TRBV7-2
j_gene: TRBJ2-4
CDR3nt: TGTGCCAGCAGTAGTGCCAAGGGGCTTAACATTCAGTACTTC
CDR3aa: CASSSAKGLNIQYF

d_gene: TRBD1
abundance: .
v_gene: TRBV24-1
j_gene: TRBJ2-2
CDR3nt: TGTGCCACCAAGAGACACAGGGGTCCGGAGACCGGGGAGCTGTTTTTT
CDR3aa: CATKRHRGPETGELFF

d_gene: .
abundance: .
v_gene: TRBV5-1
j_gene: TRBJ1-2
CDR3nt: TGCGCCCGCAGCCGGGGGGGGCGAGACTATGGCTACACCTTC
CDR3aa: CARSRGGRDYGYTF

d_gene: TRBD1
abundance: .
v_gene: TRBV5-5
j_gene: TRBJ2-2
CDR3nt: TGTGCCAGCAGCCCCGGACAGGGGACCGGGGAGCTGTTTTTT
CDR3aa: CASSPGQGTGELFF

d_gene: TRBD2
abundance: .
v_gene: TRBV5-6
j_gene: TRBJ2-2
CDR3nt: TGTGCCAGCTTCTCTGCCGGGAGGGAAACCGGGGAGCTGTTTTTT
CDR3aa: CASFSAGRETGELFF

d_gene: .
abundance: .
v_gene: TRBV9
j_gene: TRBJ2-2
CDR3nt: TGTGCCAGCAGCGGGGCCTACACCGGGGAGCTGTTTTTT
CDR3aa: CASSGAYTGELFF

d_gene: TRBD2
abundance: .
v_gene: TRBV4-3
j_gene: TRBJ2-4
CDR3nt: TGCGCCAGCAGCCAAGGCATAACGGGGGGGAGGAAAAACATTCAGTACTTC
CDR3aa: CASSQGITGGRKNIQYF

d_gene: .
abundance: .
v_gene: TRBV10-3
j_gene: TRBJ2-3
CDR3nt: TGTGCCATCAGTGTTGGCGGTAGCACAGATACGCAGTATTTT
CDR3aa: CAISVGGSTDTQYF

d_gene: .
abundance: .
v_gene: TRBV4-3
j_gene: TRBJ1-2
CDR3nt: TGCGCCAGCAGTAGGGACTGGGATGGCTACACCTTC
CDR3aa: CASSRDWDGYTF

d_gene: .
abundance: .
v_gene: TRBV18
j_gene: TRBJ2-2
CDR3nt: TGTGCCAGCTCACCCAACAGGGCGAACACCGGGGAGCTGTTTTTT
CDR3aa: CASSPNRANTGELFF

d_gene: .
abundance: .
v_gene: TRBV9
j_gene: TRBJ2-7
CDR3nt: TGTGCCAGCAGCCCGTACAACTCCTACGAGCAGTACTTC
CDR3aa: CASSPYNSYEQYF

d_gene: .
abundance: many
v_gene: TRBV2
j_gene: TRBJ1-2
CDR3nt: TGTGCCAGCAGTATGGGGGCAACGAACTATGGCTACACCTTC
CDR3aa: CASSMGATNYGYTF

d_gene: TRBD2
abundance: .
v_gene: TRBV19
j_gene: TRBJ2-1
CDR3nt: TGTGCCAGTAGCCAACTAGCGGGAGGCTACAATGAGCAGTTCTTC
CDR3aa: CASSQLAGGYNEQFF

d_gene: .
abundance: .
v_gene: TRBV30
j_gene: TRBJ2-5
CDR3nt: TGTGCCTGGAGTGACCCAGAAGAGACCCAGTACTTC
CDR3aa: CAWSDPEETQYF

d_gene: .
abundance: .
v_gene: TRBV10-2
j_gene: TRBJ1-2
CDR3nt: TGCGCCAGCAGTGACCCAAGAACTATGGGCTACACCTTC
CDR3aa: CASSDPRTMGYTF

d_gene: TRBD2
abundance: few
v_gene: TRBV5-1
j_gene: TRBJ2-3
CDR3nt: TGCGCCAGCAGCCTCGGGACTAGCGCAGATACGCAGTATTTT
CDR3aa: CASSLGTSADTQYF

d_gene: TRBD2
abundance: .
v_gene: TRBV5-1
j_gene: TRBJ2-1
CDR3nt: TGCGCCAGCAGCTTCCAGGGCACGAGGGAGGGCCGGAGTGAGCAGTTCTTC
CDR3aa: CASSFQGTREGRSEQFF

d_gene: .
abundance: .
v_gene: TRBV18
j_gene: TRBJ2-6
CDR3nt: TGTGCCAGCTCACCCGGAGTGGCTGGGGCCAACGTCCTGACTTTC
CDR3aa: CASSPGVAGANVLTF

d_gene: .
abundance: .
v_gene: TRBV6-5
j_gene: TRBJ1-2
CDR3nt: TGTGCCAGCAGTAGCCCGGGGGGAGGCTACACCTTC
CDR3aa: CASSSPGGGYTF

d_gene: .
abundance: .
v_gene: TRBV12-5
j_gene: TRBJ2-1
CDR3nt: TGTGCTAGTGGTGTCTCGGCCGTTCCTCGGGGGTTCTTC
CDR3aa: CASGVSAVPRGFF

d_gene: .
abundance: .
v_gene: TRBV18
j_gene: TRBJ1-3
CDR3nt: TGTGCCAGCTCGATAACAGGGACCCCTGGAAACACCATATATTTT
CDR3aa: CASSITGTPGNTIYF